This T cell receptor (beta chain) was recovered during a study of blood T cell repertoires in COVID-19 (dated by TCRdb to between 2020 and 2021). As for the study more broadly: Samples covering the acute and convalescent phases of COVID-19 were provided by collaborators in the United States, Italy and Spain. The material from the prospective study consisted of cDNA or gDNA derived from T cells, B-cell-depleted T cells, or PBMCs. The dataset comprised deeply sampled blood TCRbeta repertoires from subjects exposed to, actively infected with, or recovered from COVID-19. Where available, HLA class I and class II types were taken from metadata supplied by the sample provider and were not determined by assay-based typing. Samples came from the ongoing ImmuneRACE study (first 160 participants) plus 1,254 subjects from 6 global collaborators. The repertoires were released in a freely available public database meant as a resource for research on the immune response to SARS-CoV-2. Sample metadata almost always included a de-identified subject ID, COVID-19 status, age in years and sex. Summary of the overall study and its limitations: Clinical and demographic metadata were provided uncurated, with the amount varying by source and participant.

Including cysteine and phenylalanine, the CDR3 has 16 amino acids. CDR3 DNA only is kept here, 48 bases in frame from base 1. Looking up the germline V gene (reference sequence) yields CDR1 PRHDT and CDR2 FYEKMQ. Germline trimming: 4 bases from V, 3 bases from J; junction bases outside gene matches: 7. TCRbeta CDR3 regions were amplified from genomic DNA by means of the immunoSEQ Assay, a bias-controlled multiplex PCR. Turning to the authors' computational methods: The number of nucleated cells in each sample was estimated by amplification of reference gene primers within the assay. To quantify the absolute abundance of each unique TCRbeta CDR3 rearrangement, sequence reads were collapsed and filtered. For each sample, productive Simpson clonality was calculated as the square root of Simpson's diversity index across productive rearrangements. TCRdb's version of the immuneACCESS table is confined to in-frame rearrangements and falls short of the full clone set. An unresolved V gene accounts for under half of the shortfall where checked; the remainder is of unknown origin. V, J and clone size were drawn from that table, and D and trimming were deduced from the DNA. Recorded for this sample are about 220,000 clones; 70% to 85% of them occurred a single time. The ten largest clones represent about 3.2% of the sample.

This clone has a handful of counts. The specificity of this receptor is unknown. No much larger clonotype is one base removed from it; base qualities were not supplied. Participants in the prospective study were enrolled through a virtual design, were aged roughly 18 to 100 years, and lived in 24 United States geographic areas. Cohort assignment in the prospective study relied on participant-reported clinical history from a screening survey and a study questionnaire. Recovered participants in ImmuneRACE Cohort 3 were defined as having two consecutive negative NP/OP PCR tests, clearance from a healthcare professional, or resolution of symptoms. In the prospective study, whole blood, serum and a nasopharyngeal or oropharyngeal swab were collected from each participant by mobile phlebotomists. Additional blood draws and questionnaires over an approximately two-month period could optionally be provided by prospective study participants. Blood samples from the prospective study were shipped frozen or at room temperature prior to DNA extraction.

The sequencing input was PBMCs or T cells enriched from blood (not recorded which). The origin of this receptor is a woman aged 60-75 years who had recovered from COVID-19. This chain joins TRBV13 to TRBJ2-2; 8 central bases correspond to TRBD1. The nucleotide sequence reads TGTGCCAGCAGCTCCTCGTCAGGGGGCCACACCGGGGAGCTGTTTTTT. This sequence encodes CASSSSSGGHTGELFF.